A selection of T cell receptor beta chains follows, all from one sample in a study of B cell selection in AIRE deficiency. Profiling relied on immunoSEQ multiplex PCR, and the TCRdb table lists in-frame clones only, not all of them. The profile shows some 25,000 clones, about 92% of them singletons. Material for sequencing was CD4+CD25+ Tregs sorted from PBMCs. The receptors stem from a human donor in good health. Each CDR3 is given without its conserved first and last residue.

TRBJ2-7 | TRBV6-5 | ASSSPGQGVYEQY
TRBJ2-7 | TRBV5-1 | ASSLDYNYEQY
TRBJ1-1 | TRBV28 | ASSTGGANTEAF
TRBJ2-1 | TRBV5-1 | ASSLGDRDREF
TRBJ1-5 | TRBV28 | ASTSGVSNQPQH
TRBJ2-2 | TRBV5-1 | ASSLQGSNTGELF
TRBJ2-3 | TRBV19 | ASSRVSDTDTQY
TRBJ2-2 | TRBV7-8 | ASSPGTTSNTGELF
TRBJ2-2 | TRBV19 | ASSVQGFGELF
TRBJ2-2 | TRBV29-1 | SAQLQGLGSGELF
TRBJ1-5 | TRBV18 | ASSPRTNQPQH
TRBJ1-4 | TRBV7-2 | ASSSAFAHEKLF
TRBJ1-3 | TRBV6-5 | ASIPGAETGNTIY
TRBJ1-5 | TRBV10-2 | ASSHKGGQPQH
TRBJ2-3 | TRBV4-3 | ASSQQDTDTQY
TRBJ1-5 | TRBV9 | ASSAGVDQPQH
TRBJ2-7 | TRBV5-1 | ASSSTVFYEQY
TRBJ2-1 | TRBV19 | ASRQTSGGNNEQF
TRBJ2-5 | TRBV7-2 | ASSPGGLQETQY
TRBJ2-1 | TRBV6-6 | ASSYFGHNEQF
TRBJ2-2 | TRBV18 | ASAGADTGELF
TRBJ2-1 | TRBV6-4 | ASSEAGGPNEQF
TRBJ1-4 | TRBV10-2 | ASRGAANEKLF
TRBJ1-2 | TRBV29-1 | SVSTGGNYGYT
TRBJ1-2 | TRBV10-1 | ASSEGRYGYT
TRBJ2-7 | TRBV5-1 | ASSSGGTGGEQY
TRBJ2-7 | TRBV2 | ASSESSRSYEQY
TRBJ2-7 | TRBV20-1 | SATTSYEQY
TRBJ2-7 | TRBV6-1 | ASNRAQAYEQY
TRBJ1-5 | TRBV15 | ATGTGGNQPQH
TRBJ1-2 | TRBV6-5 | ASRDSPEFGYT
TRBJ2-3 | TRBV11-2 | ASSLGTRGGDTQY
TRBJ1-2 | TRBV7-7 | ARAGGDYGYT